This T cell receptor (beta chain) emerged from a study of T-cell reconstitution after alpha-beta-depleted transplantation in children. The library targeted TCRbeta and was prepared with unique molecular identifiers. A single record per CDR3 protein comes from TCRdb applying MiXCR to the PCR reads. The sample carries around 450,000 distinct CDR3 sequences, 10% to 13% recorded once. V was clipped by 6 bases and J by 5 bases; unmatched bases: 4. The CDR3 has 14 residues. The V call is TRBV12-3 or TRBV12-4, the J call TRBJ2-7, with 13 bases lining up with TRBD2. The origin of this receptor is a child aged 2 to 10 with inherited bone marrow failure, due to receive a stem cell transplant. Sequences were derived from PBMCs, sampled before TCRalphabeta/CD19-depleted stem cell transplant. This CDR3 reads CASSSGTSGNEQYF. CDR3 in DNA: TGTGCCAGCAGCTCCGGGACTAGCGGGAACGAGCAGTACTTC.